These 5 T cell receptor beta chains share one sample of origin, sequenced in a study of metastatic and nonmetastatic thyroid tumors. With MiXCR, TCRdb called clones anew from the PCR reads. The sample comprises some 19,000 clones, roughly 25% of which are singletons, and roughly a tenth rests with the top ten. Thyroid surgery was preceded by no treatment in any patient. Sequencing input: tumor tissue. These receptors originate from a female donor with papillary thyroid cancer or a benign thyroid nodule (not recorded which). Some clones in this sample may be carry-over from other donors' samples.

This clone came up a few times. The final CDR3 position lacks the conserved phenylalanine or tryptophan, pointing to a likely read error. No DNA is shown, since the ends of the CDR3 on it are uncertain; the CDR3 is the one TCRdb lists. The V and J genes are TRBV19 and TRBJ2-5; the D call in the table, TRBD1, was not verified against the DNA. Per the germline V gene, CDR1 is LNHDA and CDR2 is SQIVND (reference sequence). The CDR3 length equals 12 residues, ends included. The CDR3 sequence is CASIIVTGGLKL.

Worth noting for this clone: This may stem from a read error, because a much larger clone lies one nucleotide away. J is TRBJ1-1 and V is TRBV29-1; no clear D. The germline V gene encodes CDR1 SQVTM and CDR2 ANQGSEA. The CDR3 covers 14 residues. The V and J ends lost 4 bases and 0 bases respectively, with 12 bases between them. The CDR3 DNA sequence: TGCAGCGTTGCATGTCCCACGCTGAACACTGAAGCTTTCTTT. It codes for CSVACPTLNTEAFF.

This clone rates as large. At the DNA level, this CDR3 is encoded by other sequences in the same sample as well. The genes are TRBV6-1 and TRBJ1-3; D uncertain. With 2 bases removed from V and 0 bases from J, the gap between germline ends came to 8 bases. This CDR3 contains 15 residues. From germline, CDR1 is MNHNS and CDR2 SASEGT. Written as DNA, the CDR3 is TGTGCCAGCAGTGAATCTCCCTCCTCTGGAAACACCATATATTTT. This gives the protein CASSESPSSGNTIYF.

This clone was counted at least ten times. V is TRBV7-9 and J is TRBJ2-1; 13 bases match TRBD2. Losses at the gene ends were 5 bases for V and 6 bases for J; bases not matched to a gene: 1. Germline V gene lookup returns CDR1 SEHNR and CDR2 FQNEAQ (reference sequence). The CDR3 consists of 14 residues. This CDR3 is CASSTSGRGNEQFF. CDR3 bases: TGTGCCAGCAGCACTAGCGGGAGGGGCAATGAGCAGTTCTTC.

The chain uses TRBV19 and TRBJ1-2; 7 nucleotides align to TRBD1. The V and J ends lost 3 bases and 0 bases, in that order; junction bases with no gene match: 1. In germline, CDR1 is LNHDA, CDR2 SQIVND (reference sequence). The length of the CDR3 is 14 residues. The DNA of the CDR3 is TGTGCCAGTAGTATCGGGACAGCTAACTATGGCTACACCTTC. Translated, it gives CASSIGTANYGYTF. Supplemented by reference TRBV19 and TRBJ1-2, the full variable domain reads DGGITQSPKYLFRKEGQNVTLSCEQNLNHDAMYWYRQDPGQGLRLIYYSQIVNDFQKGDIAEGYSVSREKKESFPLTVTSAQKNPTAFYLCASSIGTANYGYTFGSGTRLTVV.